A selection of T cell receptor beta chains follows, all from one sample in a study of T cell repertoires in cytomegalovirus infection. Using its own MiXCR run on the reads, TCRdb lists one record per CDR3 protein. The repertoire has almost 500,000 distinct CDR3 sequences, about 11% of them found once; the top ten carry roughly 10%. The specimen sequenced was PBMCs. The origin of the receptors is a human donor in good health (CMV status not recorded). Some clones in this sample may be carry-over from other donors' samples. Each CDR3 is given with its conserved first and last residue. The D gene is left open where the match is weak. Not all rows give a size; the values are once, few, many and, for expanded clones, a class.

few	TRBV28	TRBD2	TRBJ2-1	TGTGCCAGCATTTCTAGCGGGGGGATCAATGAGCAGTTCTTC	CASISSGGINEQFF
many	TRBV7-9	NA	TRBJ2-3	TGTGCCAGCAGCTTATTGGTGGCAGATACGCAGTATTTT	CASSLLVADTQYF
many	TRBV7-2	TRBD1	TRBJ2-7	TGTGCCAGCAGCTTAGCGCGGGGGACAGGGAACATGAATTTCGAGCAGTACTTC	CASSLARGTGNMNFEQYF
many	TRBV12-5	TRBD1	TRBJ2-7	TGTGCTAGTGGTTCTGGACGGACAGGAGGATCCTACGAGCAGTACTTC	CASGSGRTGGSYEQYF
NA	TRBV10-3	NA	TRBJ1-1	TGTGCCATCAGTGCAGGGCTGACTGAAGCTTTCTTT	CAISAGLTEAFF
NA	TRBV19	TRBD2	TRBJ2-2	TGTGCCAGTAGTATAGGGCTAGCGGGACCAGGCCCGTACACCGGGGAGCTGTTTTTT	CASSIGLAGPGPYTGELFF
many	TRBV19	NA	TRBJ1-2	TGTGCCAGTACCAACGCCGGACACCCTGATTATGGCTACACCTTC	CASTNAGHPDYGYTF
many	TRBV6-1	NA	TRBJ2-1	TGTGCCAGCAGTGGCTCGGACAGCTACAATGAGCAGTTCTTC	CASSGSDSYNEQFF
many	TRBV5-6	NA	TRBJ1-1	TGTGCCAGCAGCCCCCTCGGCACTGAAGCTTTCTTT	CASSPLGTEAFF
few	TRBV5-6	TRBD1	TRBJ1-2	TGTGCCAGCAGCAGGACAGGGGGCTCCTATGGCTACACCTTC	CASSRTGGSYGYTF
few	TRBV25-1	TRBD1	TRBJ1-1	TGTGCCAGCAGTGAAAGCTGGACAGGGAAAACTGAAGCTTTCTTT	CASSESWTGKTEAFF
NA	TRBV7-9	NA	TRBJ2-1	TGTGCCAGCAGCGGGCCTCCACGACACAATGAGCAGTTCTTC	CASSGPPRHNEQFF
NA	TRBV5-1	NA	TRBJ1-1	TGCGCCAGCAGCTTGGCGGCAGGGCGTCGCACTGAAGCTTTCTTT	CASSLAAGRRTEAFF
many	TRBV6-1	TRBD2	TRBJ2-1	TGTGCCAGCAGTGATCGGGGGACTAGCGGGCGGGGCCACGAGCAGTTCTTC	CASSDRGTSGRGHEQFF
NA	TRBV2	TRBD1	TRBJ1-5	TGTGCCAGCTGCGGACAGGTCAATCAGCCCCAGCATTTT	CASCGQVNQPQHF
NA	TRBV20-1	TRBD2	TRBJ2-4	TGCAGTGCCGGGACTAGCGGGAAAAACATTCAGTACTTC	CSAGTSGKNIQYF
few	TRBV5-1	NA	TRBJ2-1	TGCGCCAGCAGGCTTGTACCCGAGAGCCCCTACAATGAGCAGTTCTTC	CASRLVPESPYNEQFF
many	TRBV18	TRBD2	TRBJ2-1	TGTGCCAGCTCACCACCCATAGGTAGCGGGAGCCACAATGAGCAGTTCTTC	CASSPPIGSGSHNEQFF
NA	TRBV5-6	NA	TRBJ1-1	TGTGCCAGCAGCAAGGATGGATTCTGGGCTTTCTTT	CASSKDGFWAFF
many	TRBV7-2	NA	TRBJ2-5	TGTGCCAGCAGCCGGGACTTGCAAGAGACCCAGTACTTC	CASSRDLQETQYF
NA	TRBV29-1	TRBD2	TRBJ2-3	TGCAGCCTAGCGGAGCAGCGGGGCACAGATACGCAGTATTTT	CSLAEQRGTDTQYF
many	TRBV6-1	TRBD1	TRBJ2-3	TGTGCCAGCAGTGGGGGGACAGGGGGAACCACAGATACGCAGTATTTT	CASSGGTGGTTDTQYF
NA	TRBV3-1	TRBD1	TRBJ2-7	TGTGCCAGCAGCCACAGAAGACAGGGCCACGAGCAGTACTTC	CASSHRRQGHEQYF
many	TRBV7-9	TRBD2	TRBJ2-1	TGTGCCAGCAGCTCATTAGCGGGAGGGCGGTACAATGAGCAGTTCTTC	CASSSLAGGRYNEQFF
few	TRBV28	TRBD2	TRBJ2-1	TGTGCCAGCTGGCCGGGAGGGGGTGAGCAGTTCTTC	CASWPGGGEQFF
many	TRBV11-2	TRBD2	TRBJ2-5	TGTGCCAGCAGTCAGCTCGGTAGCGGGGTAAGAGAGACCCAGTACTTC	CASSQLGSGVRETQYF
many	TRBV27	TRBD1	TRBJ1-2	TGTGCCAGCAGGATCGCGACAGGGGGGGTAGTTGACTATGGCTACACCTTC	CASRIATGGVVDYGYTF
NA	TRBV28	NA	TRBJ2-2	TGTGCCAGCAGTTTAAAGGACCACACCGGGGAGCTGTTTTTT	CASSLKDHTGELFF
many	TRBV7-2	NA	TRBJ2-2	TGTGCCAGCAGCTTAGTAGGACTGAACACCGGGGAGCTGTTTTTT	CASSLVGLNTGELFF
NA	TRBV29-1	NA	TRBJ1-1	TGCAGCGTCAGGCGAAACACTGAAGCTTTCTTT	CSVRRNTEAFF